This TCR beta chain was identified in a study of shared clonotypes between healthy human individuals (dated by TCRdb to the early 2020s). Broadly, across the study: The cohort comprised a couple of women and a few men aged 18 to 49 years. Per donor, three plates each were used for CD4 naive and CD4 memory, two for CD8 naive, and one for CD8 memory. To estimate repertoire size and how much clonotypes are shared between individuals, the study performed deep sequencing of blood TCR repertoires from about 5 healthy adults. To increase sequencing depth and limit assay-specific biases, TCR repertoire library preparation and sequencing were carried out by different laboratories using diverse techniques. Leukapheresis yielded between about 0.85 and 9 billion PBMCs per donor. The paper's findings and limits, for the study overall: Only blood was sampled, and tissue TCR repertoires likely differ from those in blood. Estimated clonotype richness was generally larger for naive than for memory subsets. Incomplete sequencing was indicated by rarefaction of sorted-subset datasets, despite the large sequencing depth. Compared with non-shared clonotypes, clonotypes shared by all four sorted-subset donors had higher generation probabilities. Pairwise subsampling led to the expectation that sequencing depth would affect the degree of clonotype sharing among donors. The genetic and exposure-history diversity represented was limited by the small number of donors. When several donors were compared, the shared fraction of clonotypes was approximately 5% for naive CD4, less than 4% for naive CD8, about 2.4% for memory CD4, and under 0.5% for memory CD8.

The germline V gene (reference sequence) provides CDR1 LNHDA and CDR2 SQIVND. The germline ends are 11 bases apart after V is trimmed by 7 bases and J by 1 base. The CDR3 contains 14 residues, cysteine and phenylalanine counted. The DNA shown is the 42-base CDR3, in frame from base 1. TCR CDR3 regions were amplified from genomic DNA by multiplex PCR using the deep immunoSEQ assay. Extracted genomic DNA from each cell subset was distributed evenly across all wells of several immunoSEQ 96-well plates, and each plate was treated as a replicate. Each replicate PCR for sorted subsets received about 180 ng genomic DNA, equal to about 30,000 T cell genomes. The purified libraries were quantified using a Qubit 3.0 fluorometer, sized with a Bioanalyzer 2100, and then quantified again using the KAPA Library Quantification kit. Every immunoSEQ 96-well plate was sequenced on a dedicated single-read 150-cycle Illumina NextSeq 550 flow cell. The original methods were these. Because only junctional sequences without quality scores were contained in the immunoSEQ output, filtering matching that applied to full-length reads could not be performed. To assign V/J genes and CDR3, sequences were annotated using PyIR, a Python wrapper for IgBLAST v1.9, with IMGT germline references. Reads were removed for weak V/J assignments (E-value above 1e-6), missing CDR3, stop codons, out-of-frame junctions, or ambiguous translated residues. A V3J clonotype was defined by an identical inferred V gene, J gene, and CDR3 amino acid sequence. Percentage overlap between repertoires was computed as shared unique clonotypes divided by the size of the smaller repertoire. Three approaches were used to assess repertoire richness: RTK rarefaction, the Chao1 estimator, and Recon v2.1 estimates of unobserved clonotypes. OLGA was used to compute generation probabilities for all TCRbeta clonotypes that the gDNA method yielded from a handful of donors. Drawn from immuneACCESS, this table holds only the in-frame rearrangements with V and J called that TCRdb kept. Clones are partly lost; checked studies trace under half to an unresolved V gene and leave the rest unexplained. Clone size and the V and J calls come from that table; the DNA yielded D and trimming. The sample table holds approximately 500,000 clones, of which 90% to 97% were seen once. Of the sample, approximately 0.062% falls within the top ten clones.

On this clone itself: Its recognized antigen is unknown. Per-nucleotide qualities are absent, and no much larger clonotype sits a single base away.

The donors were healthy, HIV-negative adults with no recently reported acute infections or vaccinations. Every donor was a Caucasian adult residing in Nashville, Tennessee, USA. Magnetic negative selection was used to enrich CD4+ T cells, after which naive cells were positively selected on CD45RA and the negative fraction became the memory subset. After blood collection by leukapheresis, PBMCs were isolated using Ficoll-Histopaque density gradient centrifugation and then cryopreserved in the vapor phase of liquid nitrogen. Purity and quantity of every magnetically sorted T cell population were checked by analytical flow cytometry. Genomic DNA was isolated from each sorted fraction and quantified by UV absorbance on a Nanodrop 2000c.

Sequenced material: naive CD4+ T cells sorted from blood. The cell subset or site label for this specimen denotes: CD45RA+ positively selected. This chain is built from TRBV19 and TRBJ1-3; confidence is insufficient to name the D gene. The TCR comes from a young woman in good health. The DNA reads TGTGCCAGTAAGGGAGAAGGGTCTGGAAACACCATATATTTT. It translates as CASKGEGSGNTIYF.